The rows below give T cell receptor beta chains drawn from one sample of a study of cytomegalovirus exposure and HLA in healthy donors. Method: immunoSEQ multiplex PCR; TCRdb's copy keeps in-frame clones and lacks some. The table has 150,000 to 200,000 clones, around 77% seen once. Sequenced input: PBMCs. These receptors were obtained from a woman in her 30s in good health and CMV-seronegative. Both conserved end residues are part of each CDR3. Fields, in order: J gene, CDR3 length, D gene, V gene, CDR3 protein. A D gene is named only where the DNA matches it firmly.

TRBJ2-5 14 TRBD1 TRBV2 CASSGQGSQETQYF
TRBJ1-5 15 . TRBV28 CASRVGGDSNQPQHF
TRBJ1-4 15 TRBD1 TRBV7-2 CASSVNRGFNEKLFF
TRBJ2-7 17 TRBD2 TRBV11-2 CASSLDLIAGGSYEQYF
TRBJ1-2 13 . TRBV7-2 CASSPRGGYGYTF
TRBJ2-7 14 . TRBV7-2 CASSPRRPAYEQYF
TRBJ1-5 15 . TRBV4-1 CASSQGQGLNQPQHF
TRBJ2-5 15 TRBD1 TRBV10-3 CAISDSGTGSVTQYF
TRBJ2-3 15 TRBD2 TRBV5-1 CASSLTSGDGLTQYF
TRBJ1-3 13 . TRBV19 CASRAVSGNTIYF